Each of the 28 T cell receptor beta chains below was sequenced from the same sample in a study of human T cells and chemical hapten exposure. TCRdb re-called the RACE reads through MiXCR, storing one row per CDR3 protein. Of about 180,000 distinct CDR3 sequences in the sample, roughly 30% were seen once. Indicated time point: pre-sensitization, week 0. Noted treatment: therapeutic diphenylcyclopropenone sensitization with weekly scalp DPC. Sequences were derived from whole blood, sampled in connection with sensitization to the hapten diphenylcyclopropenone (DPC). Receptor source: a woman aged 30 to 39 with alopecia areata. Some clones in this sample may be carry-over from other donors' samples.

This clonotype was picked up a small number of times. The chain uses TRBV29-1 and TRBJ2-1; D gene ambiguous. Trimming pared 7 bases from V and 5 bases from J, leaving 15 bases between. The CDR3 runs to 13 residues. Looked up from germline, CDR1 is SQVTM and CDR2 is ANQGSEA. CDR3 in amino acids: CSAAGLTHNEQFF. In DNA form, the CDR3 reads TGCAGCGCGGCTGGCTTGACCCACAATGAGCAGTTCTTC.

The chain combines TRBV27 with TRBJ2-4, with a tentative D call TRBD1 (7 bases). V gave up 8 bases and J gave up 8 bases, with 16 bases separating them. Germline loops: CDR1 MNHEY, CDR2 SMNVEV (reference sequence). This CDR3 has 13 amino acids. DNA of the CDR3: TGTGCCAGCCAAAATGCCAGGGGGGACATTCAGTACTTC. Its protein is CASQNARGDIQYF.

This clonotype was seen repeatedly, ten times or more. The chain recombines TRBV28 with TRBJ2-7, with a tentative D call TRBD2 (6 bases). Germline values: CDR1 MDHEN, CDR2 SYDVKM. V gave up 6 bases and J gave up 4 bases, with 25 bases separating them. The CDR3 contains 17 residues. In nucleotides, the CDR3 is TGTGCCAGCAGCCCTGCATTGCGGGGAAAAAGCTCGTACGAGCAGTACTTC. Translating it yields CASSPALRGKSSYEQYF.

The table lists this clonotype with a few counts. This chain joins TRBV6-5 and TRBJ2-3, with 9 positions matching TRBD1. The CDR3 has 15 residues. The ends lost 6 bases at V and 5 bases at J; junction bases unmatched: 9. Germline V gives CDR1 MNHEY, CDR2 SVGAGI. The CDR3 DNA reads TGTGCCAGCAGGGCTACAGGGGGCGCAGGAGATACGCAGTATTTT. As protein: CASRATGGAGDTQYF.

V and J are TRBV9 and TRBJ2-2, with D perhaps TRBD2 (6 bases). Trimming cost V 3 bases and J 6 bases, with 9 bases left between them. Germline V lookup: CDR1 SGDLS, CDR2 YYNGEE. CDR3 length equals 13 residues. CDR3 residues: CASSGLVSGELFF. As DNA, the CDR3 is TGTGCCAGCAGCGGACTAGTGTCCGGGGAGCTGTTTTTT.

This CDR3 is CASSLVTSPETQYF. DNA for the CDR3: TGTGCCAGCAGCTTAGTGACTAGCCCAGAGACCCAGTACTTC. The J gene is TRBJ2-5, the V gene TRBV7-2, with TRBD2 matching 7 bases. The J segment lost 4 bases and the V segment lost 1 base, leaving 3 bases of the junction unmatched. Germline V gene sequence: CDR1 SGHTA, CDR2 FQGNSA. The CDR3 runs to 14 residues.

The genes are TRBV10-2 and TRBJ2-1, with no clear D. The CDR3 loop spans 12 amino acids. The V gene's germline CDR1 is WSHSY and CDR2 SAAADI. Trimming took off 6 bases at V and 5 bases at J, with 8 bases between the two ends. CDR3 loop: CASSPANNEQFF. The CDR3 nucleotides read TGCGCCAGCAGCCCGGCTAACAATGAGCAGTTCTTC.

This clonotype was picked up a small number of times. The CDR3 nucleotides read TGTGCCAGCAGCCCCCAGGGGGCGCAGTACGAGCAGTACTTC. It translates to CASSPQGAQYEQYF. The chain joins TRBV7-6 to TRBJ2-7, with 8 bases matching TRBD1. V was pared by 5 bases and J by 4 bases, with 7 bases of the junction left unmatched. The CDR3 length is 14 residues. The V gene's germline CDR1 is SGHVS and CDR2 FNYEAQ.

This clonotype was found a few times. This chain links TRBV5-1 with TRBJ1-5, with D possibly TRBD1 on 5 matching bases. Germline V gene sequence: CDR1 SGHRS, CDR2 YFSETQ. The CDR3 runs to 15 residues. Trimming removed 4 bases at V and 4 bases at J, with 15 bases between. CDR3 bases: TGCGCCAGCAGCCCCCACTTTGGGGGGAATCAGCCCCAGCATTTT. Amino acids: CASSPHFGGNQPQHF.

V gene TRBV24-1 combines with J gene TRBJ2-5; TRBD1 agrees at 9 bases. The germline V gene has CDR1 KGHDR and CDR2 SFDVKD. Losses at the gene ends were 4 bases for V and 4 bases for J; bases not matched to a gene: 6. The CDR3 consists of 15 residues. CDR3 DNA: TGTGCCACCAGTGACCCGGGACAGGGAGTAGAGACCCAGTACTTC. This encodes CATSDPGQGVETQYF.

This chain connects TRBV28 to TRBJ1-1; D remains ambiguous. Germline values: CDR1 MDHEN, CDR2 SYDVKM. The CDR3 runs to 13 residues. The ends were cut back, 7 bases at V and 0 bases at J, with 9 bases in the middle. The CDR3 DNA reads TGTGCCAGCACCCCTCACATGAACACTGAAGCTTTCTTT. It specifies CASTPHMNTEAFF.

The rearrangement joins TRBV6-2 or TRBV6-3 to TRBJ1-2; no reliable D call. V lost 5 bases and J 7 bases, leaving 11 bases between the germline ends. This CDR3 contains 12 residues. Per the germline V gene, CDR1 is MNHEY and CDR2 is SVGEGT. CDR3 sequence (DNA): TGTGCCAGCAGTAGCCTCCGCCTTGGCTACACCTTC. This gives the protein CASSSLRLGYTF.

Ten or more counts support this clonotype. The chain links TRBV7-9 to TRBJ2-1; D might be TRBD1 (5 bases). CDR3 size: 13 residues. V was clipped by 1 base and J by 13 bases, with 14 bases between them. Germline V gene sequence: CDR1 SEHNR, CDR2 FQNEAQ (reference sequence). The CDR3 DNA sequence: TGTGCCAGCAGCTTAGGGCTGGGGCAGTTCCAGTTCTTC. This sequence encodes CASSLGLGQFQFF.

The sample holds a few counts of this clonotype. This chain uses TRBV11-2 with TRBJ1-2; D is ambiguous. Germline V CDR1 and CDR2: SGHAT, FQNNGV. This CDR3 is built from 14 residues. Trimming left V 0 bases short and J 5 bases short, with 10 bases between. The CDR3 nucleotides are TGTGCCAGCAGCTTAGAGTCCCCCTTTTATGGCTACACCTTC. Amino acid sequence: CASSLESPFYGYTF.

This clonotype was seen a few times. The chain employs TRBV24-1 and TRBJ2-2, with no clear D. Trimming removed 5 bases from V and 7 bases from J, with 10 bases in between. Germline loops: CDR1 KGHDR, CDR2 SFDVKD. The CDR3 length is 13 residues. This chain's CDR3 is CATSAGDHGELFF. The CDR3 nucleotides read TGTGCCACCAGTGCTGGGGATCACGGGGAGCTGTTTTTT.

The chain joins TRBV2 to TRBJ2-1; TRBD2 aligns across 13 bases. Germline assignment: CDR1 SNHLY and CDR2 FYNNEI. V was pared by 4 bases and J by 6 bases, with 3 bases of the junction left unmatched. This CDR3 contains 15 residues. The DNA for the CDR3 is TGTGCCAGCAGTGGGACTAGCGGGAGTAGCAATGAGCAGTTCTTC. It translates to CASSGTSGSSNEQFF.

The V and J genes are TRBV28 and TRBJ1-1, with TRBD1 identical over 9 bases. Germline loops: CDR1 MDHEN, CDR2 SYDVKM. Unmatched junction bases numbered 5, after V lost 2 bases and J lost 7 bases. The length of the CDR3 is 14 residues. The CDR3 loop reads CASSLGQGWIEAFF. The DNA of the CDR3 is TGTGCCAGCAGTTTAGGACAGGGGTGGATTGAAGCTTTCTTT.

The chain is built from TRBV28 and TRBJ2-5, with 7 positions matching TRBD2. Germline CDR1 reads MDHEN; CDR2 reads SYDVKM. Unmatched junction bases numbered 4, after V lost 6 bases and J lost 3 bases. The CDR3 extends over 13 amino acids. CDR3 nucleotide sequence: TGTGCCAGCAGCACTAGCGCAGAAGAGACCCAGTACTTC. Its protein product is CASSTSAEETQYF.

The chain is built from TRBV29-1 and TRBJ2-5; D may correspond to TRBD1 or TRBD2 (5 bases each). The CDR3 runs to 16 residues. Germline CDR1 SQVTM, CDR2 ANQGSEA. V lost 3 bases, J lost 1 base, and 18 bases lay in between. CDR3 sequence reads: CSVEEAWAGPQETQYF. For the CDR3, the DNA is TGCAGCGTTGAGGAGGCTTGGGCAGGGCCCCAAGAGACCCAGTACTTC.

This chain connects TRBV29-1 to TRBJ1-1; a weak D match, TRBD1 (5 bases). Germline lookup yields CDR1 SQVTM and CDR2 ANQGSEA. Trimming removed 5 bases at V and 0 bases at J, with 19 bases between. The CDR3 is made up of 16 amino acids. The CDR3 nucleotides read TGCAGCGTTTCCTTAGGGCGACCGGACATGAACACTGAAGCTTTCTTT. Encoded protein: CSVSLGRPDMNTEAFF.

This clonotype occurred a few times. The rearrangement uses TRBV9 and TRBJ2-3, with D maybe TRBD1 (6 bases). Trimming shortened V by 4 bases and J by 2 bases, and 17 bases separated the two germline ends. The CDR3 has 16 amino acids. The germline V gene has CDR1 SGDLS and CDR2 YYNGEE. CDR3 sequence: CASSLKGTGLTDTQYF. The CDR3, as DNA: TGTGCCAGCAGCCTAAAGGGAACAGGGCTCACAGATACGCAGTATTTT.

Many counts were recorded for this clonotype. The chain combines TRBV6-2 or TRBV6-3 with TRBJ2-7; 7 nucleotides align to TRBD1. Unmatched junction bases numbered 9, after V lost 6 bases and J lost 1 base. Germline-derived CDR1 and CDR2 are MNHEY and SVGEGT. The CDR3 extends over 15 amino acids. Written as DNA, the CDR3 is TGTGCCAGCAGCCCACAGGGGACAAGATCCTACGAGCAGTACTTC. Protein sequence: CASSPQGTRSYEQYF.

V is TRBV5-1 and J is TRBJ2-1, with D possibly matching TRBD2 (6 bases). Germline V gene data show CDR1 as SGHRS and CDR2 as YFSETQ. The length of the CDR3 is 14 residues. Trimming left V 0 bases short and J 2 bases short, with 6 bases between. The CDR3 nucleotides read TGCGCCAGCAGCTTGGGGACTACCTACAATGAGCAGTTCTTC. This translates into CASSLGTTYNEQFF.

This chain links TRBV28 with TRBJ2-5; 7 bases are shared with TRBD1. CDR1 is MDHEN, CDR2 SYDVKM, per germline. With 6 bases clipped from V and 2 bases from J, the junction kept 9 bases outside the gene matches. CDR3 size: 15 residues. The CDR3: CASSPYRQGQETQYF. The CDR3 DNA sequence: TGTGCCAGCAGCCCCTACCGACAGGGTCAAGAGACCCAGTACTTC.

The J gene is TRBJ1-1, the V gene TRBV25-1; the D is unclear. Germline V gene sequence: CDR1 MGHDK, CDR2 SYGVNS. The CDR3 covers 12 residues. Trimming removed 5 bases from V and 1 base from J, with 5 bases in between. CDR3 in DNA: TGTGCCAGCAGTTTTACGAACACTGAAGCTTTCTTT. Translated: CASSFTNTEAFF.

This clonotype appeared a few times. The rearrangement joins TRBV29-1 to TRBJ2-3; 11 bases agree with TRBD2. The CDR3 spans 16 residues. V gave up 2 bases and J gave up 2 bases; unmatched junction bases: 6. Germline values: CDR1 SQVTM, CDR2 ANQGSEA. CDR3 nucleotide sequence: TGCAGCGTTGAAACTAGCGGGAGTGGGGTCACAGATACGCAGTATTTT. The encoded protein is CSVETSGSGVTDTQYF.

The gene calls are TRBV12-5 and TRBJ1-1; the D is unclear. V was pared by 1 base and J by 1 base, with 7 bases between. The germline V gene has CDR1 LGHNT and CDR2 FRNRAP. The CDR3 loop spans 14 amino acids. The CDR3 DNA reads TGTGCTAGTGGTTTGGAATGGGGGAACACTGAAGCTTTCTTT. Residues: CASGLEWGNTEAFF.

V usage is TRBV20-1 and J usage is TRBJ1-6; D unresolved. Germline CDR1 reads DFQATT; CDR2 reads SNEGSKA (reference sequence). Trimming cost V 5 bases and J 13 bases, with 6 bases left between them. This CDR3 spans 9 amino acids. CDR3 in DNA: TGCAGTGCTTTACGTCCCCTCCACTTT. Protein sequence: CSALRPLHF.